Listed below are T cell receptor beta chains from one sample, sequenced in a study of response to subunit inactivated influenza vaccine. TCRdb redid the calling of the RT-PCR reads with MiXCR, one entry per CDR3 protein. The profile shows approximately 480,000 distinct CDR3 sequences, approximately 11% of them singletons. Sequences were derived from PBMCs from blood, sampled 35 to 45 days after vaccination. These receptors all stem from a man in his forties or fifties who received an inactivated influenza vaccine. CDR3s include the opening cysteine and the closing phenylalanine or tryptophan. A D gene is named only where the DNA matches it firmly. Clone size is given for some rows only: seen once, a few or many times, or a class if the clone is expanded.

d_call clone_size j_call v_call cdr3_aa cdr3_nt
NA many TRBJ1-5 TRBV2 CASSEYSRTGQPQHF TGTGCCAGCAGTGAATATTCCCGCACAGGTCAGCCCCAGCATTTT
NA many TRBJ2-1 TRBV9 CASSVAGTSYNEQFF TGTGCCAGCAGCGTAGCCGGGACTTCCTACAATGAGCAGTTCTTC
NA NA TRBJ2-1 TRBV5-1 CASSLAGYGATQFF TGCGCCAGCAGCTTGGCCGGGTACGGAGCCACGCAGTTCTTC
NA NA TRBJ2-1 TRBV12-3/TRBV12-4 CASSSRGPKTLNEQFF TGTGCCAGCAGTTCGCGGGGCCCCAAAACTCTGAATGAGCAGTTCTTC
NA NA TRBJ2-3 TRBV2 CASSDLTPKDTQYF TGTGCCAGCAGTGACCTCACACCGAAAGATACGCAGTATTTT
NA NA TRBJ1-4 TRBV6-1 CASRTSWTINEKLFF TGTGCCAGCAGGACCTCCTGGACAATTAATGAAAAACTGTTTTTT
NA few TRBJ2-7 TRBV5-6 CASSAHPTGTLSSYEQYF TGTGCCAGCAGCGCGCACCCGACCGGGACTTTAAGCTCCTACGAGCAGTACTTC
TRBD1 few TRBJ2-5 TRBV11-1 CASSGGQGPYYVLQETQYF TGTGCCAGCAGCGGCGGACAGGGCCCCTACTACGTTCTGCAAGAGACCCAGTACTTC
TRBD1 many TRBJ1-2 TRBV5-1 CASSAGQAANYGYTF TGCGCCAGCAGCGCTGGACAGGCGGCTAACTATGGCTACACCTTC
NA many TRBJ1-5 TRBV21-1 CATVGQRPLKSNQPQHF TGTGCCACAGTTGGACAGAGGCCTTTGAAGAGCAATCAGCCCCAGCATTTT
TRBD1 NA TRBJ2-6 TRBV29-1 CSVGQGTGANVLTF TGCAGCGTGGGACAGGGGACGGGGGCCAACGTCCTGACTTTC
NA few TRBJ2-1 TRBV5-1 CASRDRDGHIYNEQFF TGCGCCAGCAGAGACCGGGACGGACATATCTACAATGAGCAGTTCTTC
TRBD1 many TRBJ2-1 TRBV7-2 CASNLGQGGYNEQFF TGTGCCAGCAACCTGGGACAGGGGGGCTACAATGAGCAGTTCTTC
NA many TRBJ2-5 TRBV4-3 CASSQGRGETQYF TGCGCCAGCAGCCAAGGTCGAGGAGAGACCCAGTACTTC
NA NA TRBJ1-6 TRBV20-1 CSARVSRDSPLHF TGCAGTGCTAGAGTAAGCAGGGACTCACCCCTCCACTTT
NA NA TRBJ1-4 TRBV7-9 CASSFGPKEDEKLFF TGTGCCAGCAGCTTTGGGCCCAAAGAGGATGAAAAACTGTTTTTT
TRBD1 many TRBJ2-7 TRBV12-3/TRBV12-4 CASRPGQGAYEQYF TGTGCCAGCAGACCGGGACAGGGGGCCTACGAGCAGTACTTC
TRBD2 many TRBJ2-1 TRBV6-2/TRBV6-3 CASSYPLFRLARTSGNEQFF TGTGCCAGCAGTTACCCGCTATTCAGACTAGCGCGTACCTCGGGCAATGAGCAGTTCTTC
NA many TRBJ2-1 TRBV29-1 CSVGMLAPYNEQFF TGCAGCGTTGGGATGTTAGCGCCCTACAATGAGCAGTTCTTC
NA few TRBJ2-7 TRBV3-1 CASSQVGLPLGEQYF TGTGCCAGCAGCCAGGTCGGACTACCCTTAGGAGAGCAGTACTTC
NA many TRBJ2-2 TRBV12-3/TRBV12-4 CASSLEWADGELFF TGTGCCAGCAGTTTAGAGTGGGCGGACGGGGAGCTGTTTTTT
NA once TRBJ2-6 TRBV5-4 CASSSEGISSGANVLTF TGTGCCAGCAGCTCTGAGGGAATAAGCTCTGGGGCCAACGTCCTGACTTTC